These T cell receptor beta chains were read from a single sample in a study of radiation and T cells in renal cell carcinoma. Profiled with immunoSEQ multiplex PCR; TCRdb holds only in-frame clones, not every one. The data hold about 62,000 clones, with over 60% observed a single time. The input for sequencing was blood, taken from a patient whose treatment included radiotherapy and nephrectomy. The receptors stem from a man aged 55 to 70 with renal cell carcinoma. CDR3s include the opening cysteine and the closing phenylalanine or tryptophan. The D gene is left open where the match is weak. The size entry is marked missing in some rows and otherwise reads once, few, many or a size class.

J gene | V gene | clone size | D gene | CDR3 DNA | CDR3 protein
TRBJ1-4 | TRBV7-9 | . | . | TGTGCCAGCAGCTCTCGGACAGCAGATGAAAAACTGTTTTTT | CASSSRTADEKLFF
TRBJ2-5 | TRBV7-6 | . | TRBD2 | TGTGCCAGCAGCGATAACCGGGTCGTGGCTAGCGGGAGCTGGGAGACCCAGTACTTC | CASSDNRVVASGSWETQYF
TRBJ2-5 | TRBV7-2 | . | . | TGTGCCAGCAGCCCCAACGCCAGGGGGGTCCAAGAGACCCAGTACTTC | CASSPNARGVQETQYF
TRBJ1-1 | TRBV18 | . | . | TGTGCCAGCTCACCGGTGGACAGCTTGAACACTGAAGCTTTCTTT | CASSPVDSLNTEAFF
TRBJ2-3 | TRBV19 | . | TRBD2 | TGTGCCAGTAGTCCGCTCGGGAGGGCAGGAGATACGCAGTATTTT | CASSPLGRAGDTQYF
TRBJ2-7 | TRBV7-9 | . | . | TGTGCCAGCAGCACATGGGGGCGCGAGCAGTACTTC | CASSTWGREQYF
TRBJ1-1 | TRBV29-1 | few | . | TGCAGCGTTAAGTCCGCAAACCAACAAGGTGAAGCTTTCTTT | CSVKSANQQGEAFF
TRBJ2-1 | TRBV19 | once | TRBD2 | TGTGCCAGTAGTATATTACCAGCGGGAGGCTCCTACAATGAGCAGTTCTTC | CASSILPAGGSYNEQFF
TRBJ2-2 | TRBV21-1 | few | . | TGTGCCAGCAGCAAAACCGGGACTATCAACACCGGGGAGCTGTTTTTT | CASSKTGTINTGELFF
TRBJ1-1 | TRBV19 | . | . | TGTGCCAGTAGTACGGGCAGGTCTGTGAACACTGAAGCTTTCTTT | CASSTGRSVNTEAFF
TRBJ1-4 | TRBV10-3 | once | . | TGTGCCATCAGTGAGTCCCGACAGACAACGAATGAAAAACTGTTTTTT | CAISESRQTTNEKLFF
TRBJ1-4 | TRBV19 | . | . | TGTGCCAGTAGTATGGCGGGGGAGCGGACTAATGAAAAACTGTTTTTT | CASSMAGERTNEKLFF
TRBJ1-1 | TRBV11-2 | . | . | TGTGCCAGCAGCTTAGTAAGCCGGGGCGGGGGCACTGAAGCTTTCTTT | CASSLVSRGGGTEAFF
TRBJ1-5 | TRBV19 | . | TRBD1 | TGTGCCAGTAGTCCCTGGGGACAGGGAGGCAATCAGCCCCAGCATTTT | CASSPWGQGGNQPQHF
TRBJ2-5 | TRBV11-3 | . | . | TGTGCCAGCAGCCCCCTCAGCGGAACCCAAGAGACCCAGTACTTC | CASSPLSGTQETQYF
TRBJ2-5 | TRBV7-2 | . | . | TGTGCCAGCAGCTTAGGTTCCGTCGAGACCCAGTACTTC | CASSLGSVETQYF
TRBJ1-1 | TRBV11-2 | . | . | TGTGCCAGCAGCTTAGATATGGGGAACACTGAAGCTTTCTTT | CASSLDMGNTEAFF
TRBJ2-5 | TRBV5-1 | . | TRBD1 | TGCGCCAGCAGCTTGAGACAGGGGGGAGGGGAGACCCAGTACTTC | CASSLRQGGGETQYF
TRBJ2-5 | TRBV10-3 | . | . | TGTGCCATCAGTGGTGGGGAGCTGGTTGGAGGGACCCAGTACTTC | CAISGGELVGGTQYF
TRBJ2-2 | TRBV6-4 | once | . | TGTGCCAGCAGTATGACCAGGGCGAACACCGGGGAGCTGTTTTTT | CASSMTRANTGELFF
TRBJ2-5 | TRBV7-9 | . | . | TGTGCCAGCAGCCCCCGAAGGGGGGCTTATGAGACCCAGTACTTC | CASSPRRGAYETQYF
TRBJ1-1 | TRBV15 | . | . | TGTGCCACCAGCAGAGACGGGGGCGAAAACACTGAAGCTTTCTTT | CATSRDGGENTEAFF
TRBJ2-6 | TRBV29-1 | . | TRBD1 | TGCAGCGCTGGACAGGGTACAAAGTCCTCTGGGGCCAACGTCCTGACTTTC | CSAGQGTKSSGANVLTF
TRBJ1-3 | TRBV30 | . | . | TGTGCCTGGAGTGTCTCTGGAAACACCATATATTTT | CAWSVSGNTIYF
TRBJ1-2 | TRBV7-6 | few | TRBD1 | TGTGCCAGCAGCTTAGAAACAGGGGGTGGCTACACCTTC | CASSLETGGGYTF
TRBJ2-5 | TRBV6-6 | . | . | TGTGCCAGCAGTTACTCGACGGAGGTCGCGGCCCAGTACTTC | CASSYSTEVAAQYF
TRBJ2-5 | TRBV5-4 | . | TRBD1 | TGTGCCAGCAGCCGGGACAGGGGGCGAGAAGAGACCCAGTACTTC | CASSRDRGREETQYF
TRBJ2-4 | TRBV9 | few | TRBD1 | TGTGCCAGCAGCGTAGAAGGGGGACAGGGAGCCATTCAGTACTTC | CASSVEGGQGAIQYF
TRBJ1-6 | TRBV7-8 | . | . | TGTGCCAGCAGCTTCTCCCCCCCAGGGGTGAATTCACCCCTCCACTTT | CASSFSPPGVNSPLHF
TRBJ2-5 | TRBV15 | . | TRBD1 | TGTGCCACCAGCAGACCCGGACAGGGGGCTGGGGAGACCCAGTACTTC | CATSRPGQGAGETQYF
TRBJ1-1 | TRBV5-1 | few | . | TGCGCCAGCAGGGCGGACAGGAACACTGAAGCTTTCTTT | CASRADRNTEAFF
TRBJ2-1 | TRBV5-1 | . | . | TGCGCCAGCAGATTAGATAGCCCGTGGAATGAGCAGTTCTTC | CASRLDSPWNEQFF
TRBJ1-3 | TRBV7-9 | . | . | TGTGCCAGCAGCTTGGGCCAAAACCGGGTTACCATATATTTT | CASSLGQNRVTIYF
TRBJ1-1 | TRBV11-2 | . | . | TGTGCCAGCAGCTTATCCAGGGGTGGGAACACTGAAGCTTTCTTT | CASSLSRGGNTEAFF
TRBJ2-5 | TRBV5-1 | . | . | TGCGCCAGCAGCTTGGCCCCAGGGCAACAAGAGACCCAGTACTTC | CASSLAPGQQETQYF
TRBJ2-5 | TRBV2 | . | . | TGTGCCAGCAGTGACAGGGATTGGGTCCAGTACTTC | CASSDRDWVQYF
TRBJ2-3 | TRBV11-2 | . | . | TGTGCCAGCATCTCCGGGCCAACGCAGTATTTT | CASISGPTQYF
TRBJ2-5 | TRBV19 | . | TRBD2 | TGTGCCAGTAGTACCCCTAGCGGGCAAGAGACCCAGTACTTC | CASSTPSGQETQYF
TRBJ2-5 | TRBV6-1 | . | . | TGTGCCAGCAGTGAAACGCGGGAGACCCAGTACTTC | CASSETRETQYF
TRBJ1-1 | TRBV19 | . | . | TGTGCCAGTAGTCCCGACCTGGGGTTGAACACTGAAGCTTTCTTT | CASSPDLGLNTEAFF
TRBJ2-7 | TRBV27 | few | . | TGTGCCAGCAGTTTATCGGCTGCCCACGAGCAGTACTTC | CASSLSAAHEQYF
TRBJ2-2 | TRBV4-1 | . | . | TGCGCCAGCAGCCCACTTGAAGTGGGGGTCGCCGGGGAGCTGTTTTTT | CASSPLEVGVAGELFF
TRBJ1-1 | TRBV6-6 | . | TRBD1 | TGTGCCAGCAGAAGGGGACAGGGTGCGCCTGAAGCTTTCTTT | CASRRGQGAPEAFF
TRBJ1-2 | TRBV9 | . | TRBD1 | TGTGCCAGCAGCGTAGAAATAGGGGGCGCGTATGGCTACACCTTC | CASSVEIGGAYGYTF
TRBJ2-7 | TRBV6-5 | . | . | TGTGCCAGCAGTTACGGGGCGGGCCGACTCGAGCAGTACTTC | CASSYGAGRLEQYF
TRBJ2-3 | TRBV27 | few | . | TGTGCCAGCAGTCCCACTGGTGGCAGGACAGATACGCAGTATTTT | CASSPTGGRTDTQYF
TRBJ2-2 | TRBV19 | once | . | TGTGCCAGTCTACGTTCCTCCGGGGAGCTGTTTTTT | CASLRSSGELFF
TRBJ2-3 | TRBV2 | . | TRBD2 | TGTGCCAGCAGTGGAAGCGGGAGGGGCGCAGATACGCAGTATTTT | CASSGSGRGADTQYF
TRBJ1-3 | TRBV7-8 | few | . | TGTGCCAGCAGCTACCGGGGGTCTGGAAACACCATATATTTT | CASSYRGSGNTIYF
TRBJ1-1 | TRBV7-9 | . | . | TGTGCCAGCAGCTTTGTTAGTGATGTCTCTGAAGCTTTCTTT | CASSFVSDVSEAFF